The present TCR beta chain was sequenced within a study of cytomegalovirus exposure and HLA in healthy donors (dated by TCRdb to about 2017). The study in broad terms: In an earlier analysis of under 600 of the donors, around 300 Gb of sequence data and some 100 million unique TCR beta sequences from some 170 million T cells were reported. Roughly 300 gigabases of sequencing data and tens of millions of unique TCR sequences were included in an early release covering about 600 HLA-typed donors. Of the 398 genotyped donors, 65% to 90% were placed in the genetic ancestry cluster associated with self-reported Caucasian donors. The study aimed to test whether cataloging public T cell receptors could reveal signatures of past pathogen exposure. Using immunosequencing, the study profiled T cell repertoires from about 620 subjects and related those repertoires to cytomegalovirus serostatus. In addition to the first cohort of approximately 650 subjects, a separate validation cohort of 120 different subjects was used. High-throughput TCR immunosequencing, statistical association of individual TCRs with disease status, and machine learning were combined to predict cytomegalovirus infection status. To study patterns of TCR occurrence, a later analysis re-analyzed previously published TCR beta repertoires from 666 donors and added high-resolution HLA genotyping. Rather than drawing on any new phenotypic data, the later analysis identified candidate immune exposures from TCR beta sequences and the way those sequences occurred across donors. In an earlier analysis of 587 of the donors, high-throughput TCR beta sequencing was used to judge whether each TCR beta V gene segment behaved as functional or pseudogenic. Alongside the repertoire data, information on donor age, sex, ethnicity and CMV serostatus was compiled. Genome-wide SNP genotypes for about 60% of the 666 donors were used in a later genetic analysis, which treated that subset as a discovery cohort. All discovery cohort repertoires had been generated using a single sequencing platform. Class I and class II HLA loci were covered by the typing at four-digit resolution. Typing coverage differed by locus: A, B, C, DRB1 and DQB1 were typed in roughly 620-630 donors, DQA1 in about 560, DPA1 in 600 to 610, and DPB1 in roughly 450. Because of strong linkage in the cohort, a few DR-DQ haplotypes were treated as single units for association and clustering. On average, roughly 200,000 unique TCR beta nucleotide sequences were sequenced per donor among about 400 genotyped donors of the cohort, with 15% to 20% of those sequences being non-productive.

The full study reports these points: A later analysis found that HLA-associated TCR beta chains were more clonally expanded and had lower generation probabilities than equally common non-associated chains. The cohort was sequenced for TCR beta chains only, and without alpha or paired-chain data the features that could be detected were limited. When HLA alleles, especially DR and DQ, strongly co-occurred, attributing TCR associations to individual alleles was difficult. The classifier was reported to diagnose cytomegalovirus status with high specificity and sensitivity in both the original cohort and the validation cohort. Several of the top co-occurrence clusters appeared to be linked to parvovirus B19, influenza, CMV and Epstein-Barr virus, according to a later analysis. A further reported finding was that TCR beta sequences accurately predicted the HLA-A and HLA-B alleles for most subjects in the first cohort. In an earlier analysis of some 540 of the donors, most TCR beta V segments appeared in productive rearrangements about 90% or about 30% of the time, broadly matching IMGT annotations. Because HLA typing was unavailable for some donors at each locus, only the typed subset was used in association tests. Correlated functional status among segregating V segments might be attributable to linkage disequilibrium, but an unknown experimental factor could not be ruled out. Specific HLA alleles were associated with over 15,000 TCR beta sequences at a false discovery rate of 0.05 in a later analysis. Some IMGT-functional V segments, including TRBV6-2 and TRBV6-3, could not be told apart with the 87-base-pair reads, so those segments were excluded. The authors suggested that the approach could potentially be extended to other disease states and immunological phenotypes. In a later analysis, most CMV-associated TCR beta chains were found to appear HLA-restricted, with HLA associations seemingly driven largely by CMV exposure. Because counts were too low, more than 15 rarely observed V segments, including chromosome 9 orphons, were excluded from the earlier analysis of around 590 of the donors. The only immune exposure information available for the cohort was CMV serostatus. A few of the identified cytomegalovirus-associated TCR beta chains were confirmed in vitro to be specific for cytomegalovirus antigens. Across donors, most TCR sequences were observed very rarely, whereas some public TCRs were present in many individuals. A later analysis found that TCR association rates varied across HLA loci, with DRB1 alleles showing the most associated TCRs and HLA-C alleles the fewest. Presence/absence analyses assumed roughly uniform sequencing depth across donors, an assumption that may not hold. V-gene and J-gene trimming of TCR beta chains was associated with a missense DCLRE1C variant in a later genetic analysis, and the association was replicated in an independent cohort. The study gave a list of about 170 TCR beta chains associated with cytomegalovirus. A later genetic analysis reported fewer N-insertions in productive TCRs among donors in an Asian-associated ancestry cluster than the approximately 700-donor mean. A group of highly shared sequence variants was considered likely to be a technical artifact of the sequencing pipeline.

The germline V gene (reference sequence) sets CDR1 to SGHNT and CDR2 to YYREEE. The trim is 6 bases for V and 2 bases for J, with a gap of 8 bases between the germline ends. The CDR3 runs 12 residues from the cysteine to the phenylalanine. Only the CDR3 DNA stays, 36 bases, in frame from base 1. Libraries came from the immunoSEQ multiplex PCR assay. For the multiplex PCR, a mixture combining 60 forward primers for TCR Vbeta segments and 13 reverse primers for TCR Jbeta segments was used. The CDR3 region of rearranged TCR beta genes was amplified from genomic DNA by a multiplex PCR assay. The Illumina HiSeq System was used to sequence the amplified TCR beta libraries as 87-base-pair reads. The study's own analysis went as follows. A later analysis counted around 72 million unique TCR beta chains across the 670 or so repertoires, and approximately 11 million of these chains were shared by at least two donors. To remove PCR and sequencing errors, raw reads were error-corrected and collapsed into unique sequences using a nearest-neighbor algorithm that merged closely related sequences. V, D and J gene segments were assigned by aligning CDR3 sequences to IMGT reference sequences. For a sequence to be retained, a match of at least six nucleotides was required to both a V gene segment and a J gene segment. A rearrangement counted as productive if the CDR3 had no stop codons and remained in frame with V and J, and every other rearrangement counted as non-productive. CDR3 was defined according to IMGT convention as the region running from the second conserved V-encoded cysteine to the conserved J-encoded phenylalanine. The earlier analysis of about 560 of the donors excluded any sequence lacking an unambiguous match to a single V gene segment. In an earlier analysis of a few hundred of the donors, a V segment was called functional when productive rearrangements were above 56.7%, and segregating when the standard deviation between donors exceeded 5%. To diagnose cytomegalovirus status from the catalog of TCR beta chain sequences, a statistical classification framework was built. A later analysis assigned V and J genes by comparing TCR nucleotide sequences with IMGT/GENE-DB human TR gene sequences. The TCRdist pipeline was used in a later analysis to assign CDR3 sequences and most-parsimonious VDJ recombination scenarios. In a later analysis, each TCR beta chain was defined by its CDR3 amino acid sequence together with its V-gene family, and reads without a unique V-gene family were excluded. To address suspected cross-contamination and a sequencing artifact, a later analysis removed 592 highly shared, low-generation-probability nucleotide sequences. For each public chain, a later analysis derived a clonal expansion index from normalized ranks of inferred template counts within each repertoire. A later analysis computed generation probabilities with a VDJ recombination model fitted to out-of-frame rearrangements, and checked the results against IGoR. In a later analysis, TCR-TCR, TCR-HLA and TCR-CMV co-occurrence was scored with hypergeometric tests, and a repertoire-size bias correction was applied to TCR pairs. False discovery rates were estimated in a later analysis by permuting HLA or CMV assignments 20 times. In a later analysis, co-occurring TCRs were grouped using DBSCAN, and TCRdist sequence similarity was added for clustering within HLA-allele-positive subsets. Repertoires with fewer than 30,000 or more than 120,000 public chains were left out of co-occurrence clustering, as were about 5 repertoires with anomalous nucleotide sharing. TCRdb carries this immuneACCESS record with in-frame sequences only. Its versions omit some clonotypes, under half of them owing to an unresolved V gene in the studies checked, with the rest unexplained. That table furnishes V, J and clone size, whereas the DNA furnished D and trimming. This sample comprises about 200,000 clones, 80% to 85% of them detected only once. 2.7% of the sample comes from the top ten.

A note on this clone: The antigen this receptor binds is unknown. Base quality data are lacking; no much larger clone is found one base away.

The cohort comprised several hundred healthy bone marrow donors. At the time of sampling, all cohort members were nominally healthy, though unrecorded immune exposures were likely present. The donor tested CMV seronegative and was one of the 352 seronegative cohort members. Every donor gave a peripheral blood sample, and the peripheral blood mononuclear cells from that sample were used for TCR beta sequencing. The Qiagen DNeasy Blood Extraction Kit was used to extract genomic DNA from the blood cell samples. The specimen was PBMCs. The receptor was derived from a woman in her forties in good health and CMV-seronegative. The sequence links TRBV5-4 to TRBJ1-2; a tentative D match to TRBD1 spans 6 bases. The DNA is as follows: TGTGCCAGCACGGACAGAAACTATGGCTACACCTTC. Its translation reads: CASTDRNYGYTF.